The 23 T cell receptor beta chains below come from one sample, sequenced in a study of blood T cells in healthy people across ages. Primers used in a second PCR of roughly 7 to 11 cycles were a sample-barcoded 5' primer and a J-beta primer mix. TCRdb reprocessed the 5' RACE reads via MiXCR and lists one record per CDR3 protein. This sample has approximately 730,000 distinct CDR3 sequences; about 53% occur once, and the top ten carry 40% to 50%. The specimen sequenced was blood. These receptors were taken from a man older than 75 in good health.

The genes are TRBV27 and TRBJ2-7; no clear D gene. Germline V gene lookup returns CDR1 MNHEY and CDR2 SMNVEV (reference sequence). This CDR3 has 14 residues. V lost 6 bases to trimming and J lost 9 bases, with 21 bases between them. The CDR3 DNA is TGTGCCAGCAGGCCCGGACGGAACCTACGAAGGCAGTACTTC. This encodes CASRPGRNLRRQYF.

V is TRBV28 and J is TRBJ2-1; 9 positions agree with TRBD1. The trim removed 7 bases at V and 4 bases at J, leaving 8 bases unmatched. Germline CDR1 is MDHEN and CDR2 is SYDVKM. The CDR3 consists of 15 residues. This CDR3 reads CASNLGTGLYNEQFF. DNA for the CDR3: TGTGCCAGCAACCTCGGGACAGGGCTTTACAATGAGCAGTTCTTC.

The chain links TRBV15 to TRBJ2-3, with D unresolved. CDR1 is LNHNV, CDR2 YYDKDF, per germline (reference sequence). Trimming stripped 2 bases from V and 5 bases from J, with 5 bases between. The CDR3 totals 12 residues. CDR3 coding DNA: TGTGCCACCAGCAGAATGGAAGATACGCAGTATTTT. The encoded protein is CATSRMEDTQYF.

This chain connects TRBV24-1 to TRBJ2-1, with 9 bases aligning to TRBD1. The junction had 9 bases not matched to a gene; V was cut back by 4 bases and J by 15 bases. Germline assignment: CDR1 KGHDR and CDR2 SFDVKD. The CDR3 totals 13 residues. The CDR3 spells CATSDRRTGVRFF. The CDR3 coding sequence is TGTGCCACCAGTGACCGGAGGACAGGGGTTCGGTTCTTC.

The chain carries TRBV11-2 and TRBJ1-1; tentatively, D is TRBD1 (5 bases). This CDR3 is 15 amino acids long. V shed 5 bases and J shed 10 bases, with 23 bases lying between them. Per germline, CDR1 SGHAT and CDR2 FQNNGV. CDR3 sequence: CASSQHRDSPTAAFF. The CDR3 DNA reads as TGTGCCAGCAGCCAACACCGTGACAGCCCCACCGCAGCTTTCTTT.

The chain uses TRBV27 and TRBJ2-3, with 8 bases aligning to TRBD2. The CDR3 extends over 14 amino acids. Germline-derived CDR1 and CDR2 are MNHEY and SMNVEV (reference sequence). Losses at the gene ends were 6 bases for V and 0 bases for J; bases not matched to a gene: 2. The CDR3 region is CASSIAGSTDTQYF. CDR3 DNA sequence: TGTGCCAGCAGCATAGCGGGAAGCACAGATACGCAGTATTTT.

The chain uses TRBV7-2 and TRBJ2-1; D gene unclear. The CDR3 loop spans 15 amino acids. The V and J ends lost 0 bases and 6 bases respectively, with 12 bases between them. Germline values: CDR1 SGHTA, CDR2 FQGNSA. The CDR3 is CASSLAWYRGNEQFF. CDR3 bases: TGTGCCAGCAGCTTAGCATGGTACCGCGGCAATGAGCAGTTCTTC.

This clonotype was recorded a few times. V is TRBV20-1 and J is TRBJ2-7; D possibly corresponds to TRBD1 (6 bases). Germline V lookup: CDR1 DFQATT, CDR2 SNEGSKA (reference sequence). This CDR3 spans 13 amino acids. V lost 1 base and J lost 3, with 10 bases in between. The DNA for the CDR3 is TGCAGTGCTAGAGGGGGCAGGGGCTACGAGCAGTACTTC. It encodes CSARGGRGYEQYF.

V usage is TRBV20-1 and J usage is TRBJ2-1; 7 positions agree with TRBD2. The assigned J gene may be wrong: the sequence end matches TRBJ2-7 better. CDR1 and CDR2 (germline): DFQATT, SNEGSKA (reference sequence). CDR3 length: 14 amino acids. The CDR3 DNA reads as TGCAGTGCCCCTAGCGGCGGGAGTGGGAATGAGCAGTACTTC. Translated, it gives CSAPSGGSGNEQYF.

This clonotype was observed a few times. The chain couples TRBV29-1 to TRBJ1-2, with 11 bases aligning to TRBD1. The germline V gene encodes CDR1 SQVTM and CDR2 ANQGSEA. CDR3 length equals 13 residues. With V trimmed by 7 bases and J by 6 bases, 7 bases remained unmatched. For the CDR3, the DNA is TGCAGCGCACGGACAGGGGGCCCTAATGGCTACACCTTC. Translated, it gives CSARTGGPNGYTF. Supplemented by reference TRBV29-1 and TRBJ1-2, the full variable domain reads SAVISQKPSRDICQRGTSLTIQCQVDSQVTMMFWYRQQPGQSLTLIATANQGSEATYESGFVIDKFPISRPNLTFSTLTVSNMSPEDSSIYLCSARTGGPNGYTFGSGTRLTVV.

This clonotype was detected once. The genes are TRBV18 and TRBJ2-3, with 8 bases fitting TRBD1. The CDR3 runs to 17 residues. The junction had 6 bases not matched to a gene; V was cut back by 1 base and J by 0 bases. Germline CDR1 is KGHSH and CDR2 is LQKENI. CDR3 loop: CASSPRTGGPSTDTQYF. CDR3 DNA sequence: TGTGCCAGCTCACCACGCACAGGGGGGCCGAGCACAGATACGCAGTATTTT.

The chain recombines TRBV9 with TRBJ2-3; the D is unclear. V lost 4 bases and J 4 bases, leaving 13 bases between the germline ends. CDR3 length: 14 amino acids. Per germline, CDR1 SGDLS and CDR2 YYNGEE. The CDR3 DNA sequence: TGTGCCAGCAGCTTCAGTAGCCGGTCAGATACGCAGTATTTT. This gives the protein CASSFSSRSDTQYF.

DNA for the CDR3: TGTGCCAGCAGCCCCTGGATAGCGGTCCACAATGAGCAGTACTTC. Its protein is CASSPWIAVHNEQYF. The rearrangement links TRBV9 to TRBJ2-5; D might be TRBD2 (6 bases). There are 15 residues in the CDR3. V was clipped by 4 bases and J by 11 bases, with 24 bases between them. CDR1 is SGDLS, CDR2 YYNGEE, per germline.

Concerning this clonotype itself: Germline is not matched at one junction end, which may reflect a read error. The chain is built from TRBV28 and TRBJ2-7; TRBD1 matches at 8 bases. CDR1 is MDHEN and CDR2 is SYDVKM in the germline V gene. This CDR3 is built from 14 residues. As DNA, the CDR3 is TGTGCCAGCAGTCGAACAGGGGGTTCCTACGAGCGGTACTTC. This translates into CASSRTGGSYERYF.

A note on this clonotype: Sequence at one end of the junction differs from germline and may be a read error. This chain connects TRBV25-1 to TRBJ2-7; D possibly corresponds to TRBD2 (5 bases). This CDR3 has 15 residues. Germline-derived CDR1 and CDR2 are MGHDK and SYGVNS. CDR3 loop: CASSEEGRYSYEQYF. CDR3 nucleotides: TGTGCCAGCAGTGAAGAGGGCAGGTACTCCTACGAGCAGTACTTT.

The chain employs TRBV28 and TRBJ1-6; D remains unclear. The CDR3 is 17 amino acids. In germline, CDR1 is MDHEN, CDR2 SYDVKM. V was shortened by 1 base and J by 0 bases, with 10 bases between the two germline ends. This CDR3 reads CASSLSQLSSYNSPLHF. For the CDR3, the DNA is TGTGCCAGCAGTTTATCACAGCTGAGCTCCTATAATTCACCCCTCCACTTT.

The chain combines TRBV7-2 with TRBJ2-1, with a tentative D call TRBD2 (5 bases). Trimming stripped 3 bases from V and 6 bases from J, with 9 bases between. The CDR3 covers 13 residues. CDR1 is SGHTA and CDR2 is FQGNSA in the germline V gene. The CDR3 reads CASSFPGVNEQFF. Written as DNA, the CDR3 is TGTGCCAGCAGCTTTCCCGGGGTCAATGAGCAGTTCTTC.

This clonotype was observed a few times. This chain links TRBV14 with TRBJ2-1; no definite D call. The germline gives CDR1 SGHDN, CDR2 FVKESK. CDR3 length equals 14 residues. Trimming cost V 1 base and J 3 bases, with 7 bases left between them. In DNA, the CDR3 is TGTGCCAGCAGCCAAGTAACAGTCTACAATGAGCAGTTCTTC. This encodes CASSQVTVYNEQFF.

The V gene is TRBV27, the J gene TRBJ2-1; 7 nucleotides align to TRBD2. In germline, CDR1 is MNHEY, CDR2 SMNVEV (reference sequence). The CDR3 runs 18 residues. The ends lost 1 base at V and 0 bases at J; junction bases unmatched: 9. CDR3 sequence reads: CASSLFGSGANSYNEQFF. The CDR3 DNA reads TGTGCCAGCAGTTTATTCGGAAGCGGGGCTAACTCCTACAATGAGCAGTTCTTC.

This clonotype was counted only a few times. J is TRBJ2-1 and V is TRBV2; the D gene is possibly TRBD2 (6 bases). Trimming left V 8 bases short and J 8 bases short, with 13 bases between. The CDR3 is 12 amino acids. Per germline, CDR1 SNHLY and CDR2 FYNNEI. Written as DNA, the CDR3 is TGTGCCAGCGGGTCCGGGGGATATGAGCAGTTCTTC. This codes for CASGSGGYEQFF.

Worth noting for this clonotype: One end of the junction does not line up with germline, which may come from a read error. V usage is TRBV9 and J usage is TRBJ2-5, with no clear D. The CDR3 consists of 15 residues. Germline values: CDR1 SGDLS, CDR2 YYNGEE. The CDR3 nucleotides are TGTGCCAGCAGCGCCAGGCTGGATCCCCAAGAGACCCCGTACTTC. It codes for CASSARLDPQETPYF.

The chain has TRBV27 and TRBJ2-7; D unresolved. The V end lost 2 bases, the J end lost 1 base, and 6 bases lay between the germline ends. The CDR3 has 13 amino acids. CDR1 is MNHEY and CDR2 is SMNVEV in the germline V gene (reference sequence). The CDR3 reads CASSLIESYEQYF. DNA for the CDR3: TGTGCCAGCAGTTTAATCGAATCCTACGAGCAGTACTTC.

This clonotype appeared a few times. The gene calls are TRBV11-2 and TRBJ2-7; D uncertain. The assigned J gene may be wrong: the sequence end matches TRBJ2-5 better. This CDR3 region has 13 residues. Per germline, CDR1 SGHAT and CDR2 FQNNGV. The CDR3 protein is CASNIRGKETQYF. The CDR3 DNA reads TGTGCCAGCAACATACGCGGTAAAGAGACCCAGTACTTC.